The entry below describes one T cell receptor beta chain. This entry belongs to a study of blood T cell repertoires in COVID-19. At the level of the study: Acute and convalescent COVID-19 samples came from the United States, Italy and Spain. From T cells, B-cell-depleted T cells, or PBMCs came the material, which was cDNA or gDNA.

Per germline, CDR1 SGHDN and CDR2 FVKESK. The CDR3 covers 18 residues. V was pared by 0 bases and J by 2 bases, with 17 bases between. Source study methods: Reference gene primer amplification in the assay estimated nucleated cell counts. Assay: immunoSEQ multiplex PCR; the TCRdb copy retains only in-frame clones and omits some. D and trimming come from the DNA, and the V and J calls and clone size come from that table. This table has about 200,000 clones, 82% appearing once. The TCR was taken from a human donor with acute or convalescent COVID-19. The donor label of this sample is uncertain. Material for sequencing was peripheral blood. This chain uses TRBV14 with TRBJ2-1; a weak D match, TRBD2 (6 bases). This CDR3 is CASSQDRGRGSTYNEQFF. The CDR3 nucleotides read TGTGCCAGCAGCCAAGATAGAGGGCGGGGCTCTACCTACAATGAGCAGTTCTTC. The full variable domain, rest sourced from reference TRBV14 and TRBJ2-1, is EAGVTQFPSHSVIEKGQTVTLRCDPISGHDNLYWYRRVMGKEIKFLLHFVKESKQDESGMPNNRFLAERTGGTYSTLKVQPAELEDSGVYFCASSQDRGRGSTYNEQFFGPGTRLTVL.